The sequence of this T cell receptor (beta chain) was determined in a study of response to subunit inactivated influenza vaccine. Study-wide results and caveats: Authors suggested few new T cells are recruited by each seasonal influenza vaccination.

The CDR3 spans 14 residues. The germline V gene has CDR1 SEHNR and CDR2 FQNEAQ (reference sequence). V gave up 3 bases and J gave up 7 bases, with 16 bases separating them. Via MiXCR, TCRdb re-called the RT-PCR reads, giving one row per CDR3 protein. The data hold hundreds of thousands of distinct CDR3 sequences, with approximately 17% observed a single time. This clonotype was recorded a few times. Antigen: not known. This sequence was found in a man aged 50-59 years who received an inactivated influenza vaccine. The chain links TRBV7-9 to TRBJ2-7; a possible D gene is TRBD2 (5 bases). Material: PBMCs from blood, obtained more than 4 days after vaccination. DNA for the CDR3: TGTGCCAGCAGCTTTGAGGCGGGTCTGAAGGAGCAGTACTTC. It specifies CASSFEAGLKEQYF.